Below, 3 T cell receptor beta chains from the same sample are listed, as sequenced in a study of T cells in Graves' hyperthyroidism and ophthalmopathy. The source material, RNA transcripts, was used to amplify TCR beta CDR3 regions. The HTBI primer set was used in a first-round RT-PCR of the TCR CDR3. TCRdb re-called the multiplex PCR reads with MiXCR, one entry per CDR3 protein. The sample holds 530,000 or so distinct CDR3 sequences; 46% are singletons and the top ten take around 8%. Material for sequencing was peripheral blood or thyroid tissue (not recorded which). These receptors were taken from a young woman with Graves' hyperthyroidism.

This chain uses TRBV29-1 with TRBJ1-6, with 8 nucleotides matching TRBD1. Germline V lookup: CDR1 SQVTM, CDR2 ANQGSEA. With V trimmed by 8 bases and J by 9 bases, 9 bases remained unmatched. CDR3 length equals 13 residues. The CDR3 coding sequence is TGCAGCTTAGTCACAGGGGGAGGTTCACCCCTCCACTTT. This gives the protein CSLVTGGGSPLHF.

This clonotype was seen ten or more times. V gene TRBV11-3 combines with J gene TRBJ2-5; 10 bases are a match to TRBD1. With V trimmed by 5 bases and J by 5 bases, 11 bases remained unmatched. The germline CDR1 and CDR2 sequences are SGHNT and YENEEA. The CDR3 is made up of 16 amino acids. This chain's CDR3 is CASSHPGTGEKETQYF. DNA for the CDR3: TGTGCCAGCAGCCATCCCGGGACAGGGGAGAAGGAGACCCAGTACTTC.

Note on this clonotype: Relative to the germline gene, one junction end is altered; a read error may explain this. This chain links TRBV24-1 with TRBJ2-2, with D maybe TRBD2 (6 bases). The CDR3 loop spans 16 amino acids. The germline gives CDR1 KGHDR, CDR2 SFDVKD. CDR3: CATSDLPSVGTGGLFF. The CDR3 DNA reads as TGTGCCACCAGTGATTTGCCCAGCGTCGGGACCGGGGGGCTGTTTTTT.